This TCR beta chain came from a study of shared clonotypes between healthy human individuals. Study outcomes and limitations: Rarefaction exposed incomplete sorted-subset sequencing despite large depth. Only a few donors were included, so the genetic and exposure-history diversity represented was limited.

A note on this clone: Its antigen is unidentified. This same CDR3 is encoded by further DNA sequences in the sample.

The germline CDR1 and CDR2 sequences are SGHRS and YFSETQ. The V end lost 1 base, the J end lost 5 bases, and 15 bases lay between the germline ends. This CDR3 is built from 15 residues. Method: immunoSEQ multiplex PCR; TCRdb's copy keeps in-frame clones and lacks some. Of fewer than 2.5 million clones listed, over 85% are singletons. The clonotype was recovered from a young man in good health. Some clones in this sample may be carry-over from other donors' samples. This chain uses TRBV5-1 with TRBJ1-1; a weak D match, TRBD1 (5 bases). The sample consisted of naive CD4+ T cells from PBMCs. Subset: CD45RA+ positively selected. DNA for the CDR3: TGCGCCAGCAGCTTGTCGGGCCAGGGAAGGACTGAAGCTTTCTTT. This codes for CASSLSGQGRTEAFF.